This T cell receptor beta chain was sequenced in a study of graft-versus-host responses after intestinal transplantation. V was pared by 4 bases and J by 0 bases, with 10 bases between. The CDR3 has 14 residues. Germline values: CDR1 SEHNR, CDR2 FQNEAQ (reference sequence). Repertoires were generated with immunoSEQ multiplex PCR, while TCRdb's copy carries only in-frame clones and drops some. Among tens of thousands of clones, 91% were seen once, and the ten largest hold approximately 5.1%. The origin of this receptor is a human patient who received an intestinal transplant, so some T cells may come from the graft donor. The chain links TRBV7-9 to TRBJ2-7; D is uncertain. This specimen consisted of PBMCs, obtained about 93 weeks after intestinal transplant. CDR3 region: CASSSGRGSYEQYF. The CDR3 DNA sequence: TGTGCCAGCAGCTCGGGCAGAGGCTCCTACGAGCAGTACTTC.